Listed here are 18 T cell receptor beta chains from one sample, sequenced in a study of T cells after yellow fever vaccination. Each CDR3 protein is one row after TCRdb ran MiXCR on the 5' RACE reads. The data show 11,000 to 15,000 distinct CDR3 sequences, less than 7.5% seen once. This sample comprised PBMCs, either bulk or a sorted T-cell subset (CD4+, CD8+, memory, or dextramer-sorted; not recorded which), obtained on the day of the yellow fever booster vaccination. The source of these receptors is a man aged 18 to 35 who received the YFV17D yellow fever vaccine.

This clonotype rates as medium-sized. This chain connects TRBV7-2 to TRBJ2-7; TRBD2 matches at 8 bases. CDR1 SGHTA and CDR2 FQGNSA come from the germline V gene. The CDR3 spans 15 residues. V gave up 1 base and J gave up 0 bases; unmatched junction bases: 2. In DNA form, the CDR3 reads TGTGCCAGCAGCTTAGACGGGACTAGCTCCTACGAGCAGTACTTC. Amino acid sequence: CASSLDGTSSYEQYF. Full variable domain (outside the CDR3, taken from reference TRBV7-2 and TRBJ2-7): GAGVSQSPSNKVTEKGKDVELRCDPISGHTALYWYRQSLGQGLEFLIYFQGNSAPDKSGLPSDRFSAERTGGSVSTLTIQRTQQEDSAVYLCASSLDGTSSYEQYFGPGTRLTVT.

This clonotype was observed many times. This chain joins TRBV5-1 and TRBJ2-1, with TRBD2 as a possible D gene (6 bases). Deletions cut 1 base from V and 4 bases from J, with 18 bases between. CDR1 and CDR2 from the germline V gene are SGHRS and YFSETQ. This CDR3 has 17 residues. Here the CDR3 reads CASSLSASADYYNEQFF. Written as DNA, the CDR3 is TGCGCCAGCAGCTTGAGCGCTAGCGCGGACTATTACAATGAGCAGTTCTTC.

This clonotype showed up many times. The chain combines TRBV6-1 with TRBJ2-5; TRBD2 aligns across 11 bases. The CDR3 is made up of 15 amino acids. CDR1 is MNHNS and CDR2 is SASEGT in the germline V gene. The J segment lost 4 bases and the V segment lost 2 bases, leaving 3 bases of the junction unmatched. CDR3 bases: TGTGCCAGCAGTGAATTAGCGGGGGGGCCAGAGACCCAGTACTTC. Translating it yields CASSELAGGPETQYF.

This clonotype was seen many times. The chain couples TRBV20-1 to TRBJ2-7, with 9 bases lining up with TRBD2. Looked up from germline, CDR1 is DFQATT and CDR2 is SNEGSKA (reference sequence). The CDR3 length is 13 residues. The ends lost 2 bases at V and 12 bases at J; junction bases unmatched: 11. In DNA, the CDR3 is TGCAGTGCTAGATCCGGTTTAGCGGGGGCTCTGTACTTC. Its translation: CSARSGLAGALYF.

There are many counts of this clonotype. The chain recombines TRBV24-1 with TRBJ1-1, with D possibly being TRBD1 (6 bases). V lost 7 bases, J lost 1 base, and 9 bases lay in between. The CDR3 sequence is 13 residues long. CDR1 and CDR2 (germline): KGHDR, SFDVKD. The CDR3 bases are TGTGCCACCAGCAACAGGGCGAACACTGAAGCTTTCTTT. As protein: CATSNRANTEAFF.

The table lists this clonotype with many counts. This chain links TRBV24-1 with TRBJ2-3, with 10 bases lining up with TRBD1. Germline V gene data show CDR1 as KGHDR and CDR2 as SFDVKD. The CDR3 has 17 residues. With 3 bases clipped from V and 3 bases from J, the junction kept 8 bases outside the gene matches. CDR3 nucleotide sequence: TGTGCCACCAGTGATACCCGGGACAGGGGTGGGACAGATACGCAGTATTTT. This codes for CATSDTRDRGGTDTQYF.

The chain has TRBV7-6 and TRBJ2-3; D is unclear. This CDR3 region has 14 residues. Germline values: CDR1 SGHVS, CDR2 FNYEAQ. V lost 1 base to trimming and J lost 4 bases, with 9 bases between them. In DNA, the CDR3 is TGTGCCAGCAGCTTAGACGCGACGGCAGATACGCAGTATTTT. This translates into CASSLDATADTQYF. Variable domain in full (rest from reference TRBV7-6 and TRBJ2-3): GAGVSQSPRYKVTKRGQDVALRCDPISGHVSLYWYRQALGQGPEFLTYFNYEAQQDKSGLPNDRFSAERPEGSISTLTIQRTEQRDSAMYRCASSLDATADTQYFGPGTRLTVL.

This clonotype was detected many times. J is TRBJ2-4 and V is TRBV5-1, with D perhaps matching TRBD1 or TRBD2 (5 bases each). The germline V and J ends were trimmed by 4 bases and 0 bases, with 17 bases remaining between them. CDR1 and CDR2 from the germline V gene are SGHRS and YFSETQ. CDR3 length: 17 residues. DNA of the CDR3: TGCGCCAGCAGCATGGGACCGATCTCCTTAGCCAAAAACATTCAGTACTTC. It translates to CASSMGPISLAKNIQYF.

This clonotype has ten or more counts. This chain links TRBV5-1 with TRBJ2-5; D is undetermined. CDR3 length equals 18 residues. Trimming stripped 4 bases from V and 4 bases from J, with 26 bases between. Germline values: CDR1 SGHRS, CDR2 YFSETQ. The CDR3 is CASSRILGNSDVRETQYF. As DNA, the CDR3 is TGCGCCAGCAGCAGGATACTCGGAAACTCTGATGTGAGAGAGACCCAGTACTTC.

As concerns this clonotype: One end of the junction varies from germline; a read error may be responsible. Here the CDR3 reads CASRRRAAYTGELIF. The CDR3 region has the DNA TGTGCCAGCCGCCGCCGAGCGGCGTACACCGGGGAGCTGATTTTT. The V and J genes are TRBV6-5 and TRBJ2-2; a weak D match, TRBD2 (5 bases). The CDR3 has 15 amino acids. The germline V gene encodes CDR1 MNHEY and CDR2 SVGAGI.

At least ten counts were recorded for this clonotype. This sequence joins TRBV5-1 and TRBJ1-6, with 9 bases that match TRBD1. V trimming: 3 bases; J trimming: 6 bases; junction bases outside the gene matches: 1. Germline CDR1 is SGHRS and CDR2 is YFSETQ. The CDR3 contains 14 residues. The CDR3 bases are TGCGCCAGCAGCTCGGGACAGGGTAATTCACCCCTCCACTTT. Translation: CASSSGQGNSPLHF.

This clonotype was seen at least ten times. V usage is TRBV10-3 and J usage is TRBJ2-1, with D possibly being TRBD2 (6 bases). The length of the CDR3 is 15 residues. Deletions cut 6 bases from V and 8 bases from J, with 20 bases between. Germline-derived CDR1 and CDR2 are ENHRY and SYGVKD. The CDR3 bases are TGTGCCATCAGAAGGGACTTCCTTGAGGGAGATGAGCAGTTCTTC. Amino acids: CAIRRDFLEGDEQFF.

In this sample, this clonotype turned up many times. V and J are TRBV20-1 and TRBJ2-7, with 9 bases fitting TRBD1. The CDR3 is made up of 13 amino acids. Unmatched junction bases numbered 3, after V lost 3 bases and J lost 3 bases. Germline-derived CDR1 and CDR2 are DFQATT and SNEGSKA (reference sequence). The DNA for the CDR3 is TGCAGTGCTAGCCGGGACAGGGTCTACGAGCAGTACTTC. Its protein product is CSASRDRVYEQYF.

The CDR3 reads CASSLGAGGTDTQYF. DNA for the CDR3: TGTGCCAGCAGCTTAGGAGCGGGGGGCACAGATACGCAGTATTTT. The rearrangement uses TRBV7-6 and TRBJ2-3; 8 bases match TRBD2. The CDR3 is 15 residues long. Germline CDR1 reads SGHVS; CDR2 reads FNYEAQ. Unmatched junction bases numbered 1, after V lost 1 base and J lost 1 base.

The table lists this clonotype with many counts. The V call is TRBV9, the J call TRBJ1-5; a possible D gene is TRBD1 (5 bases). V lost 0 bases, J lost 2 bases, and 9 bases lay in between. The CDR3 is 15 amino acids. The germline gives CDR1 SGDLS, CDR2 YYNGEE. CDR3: CASSVGQGGNQPQHF. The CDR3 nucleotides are TGTGCCAGCAGCGTAGGGCAGGGTGGCAATCAGCCCCAGCATTTT.

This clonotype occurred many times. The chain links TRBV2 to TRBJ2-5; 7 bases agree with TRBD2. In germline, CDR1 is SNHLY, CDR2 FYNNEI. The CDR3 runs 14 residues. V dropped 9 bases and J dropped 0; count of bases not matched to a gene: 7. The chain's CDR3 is CASWTRTYQETQYF. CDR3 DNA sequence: TGTGCCAGTTGGACTAGAACGTACCAAGAGACCCAGTACTTC.

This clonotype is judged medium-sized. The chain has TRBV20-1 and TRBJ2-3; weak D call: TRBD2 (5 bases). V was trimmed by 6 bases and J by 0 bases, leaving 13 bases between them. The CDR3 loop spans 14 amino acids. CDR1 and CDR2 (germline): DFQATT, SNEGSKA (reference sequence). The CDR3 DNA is TGCAGTGCCAAGGACTGGATTAGCACAGATACGCAGTATTTT. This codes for CSAKDWISTDTQYF.

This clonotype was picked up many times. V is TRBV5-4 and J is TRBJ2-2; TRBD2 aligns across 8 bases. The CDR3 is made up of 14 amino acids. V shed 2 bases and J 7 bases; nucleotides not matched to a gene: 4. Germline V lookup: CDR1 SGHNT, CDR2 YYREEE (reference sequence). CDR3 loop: CASSLAGEIGELFF. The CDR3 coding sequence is TGTGCCAGCAGCTTAGCGGGGGAAATCGGGGAGCTGTTTTTT. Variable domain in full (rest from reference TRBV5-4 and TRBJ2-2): ETGVTQSPTHLIKTRGQQVTLRCSSQSGHNTVSWYQQALGQGPQFIFQYYREEENGRGNFPPRFSGLQFPNYSSELNVNALELDDSALYLCASSLAGEIGELFFGEGSRLTVL.